One sample yielded the 24 T cell receptor beta chains listed below, sequenced in a study of cytomegalovirus exposure and HLA in healthy donors. The PCR made use of 60 Vbeta and 13 Jbeta primers. Sequenced by immunoSEQ multiplex PCR; TCRdb stores in-frame clones only, minus some. The table has 100,000 or so clones, approximately 80% seen once; the top ten hold approximately 12%. Material: PBMCs. The receptors derive from a woman in her thirties or forties in good health and CMV-seropositive.

This clone was found a few times. This chain uses TRBV6-5 with TRBJ1-2; possible D gene TRBD1, 5 bases. Germline V gives CDR1 MNHEY, CDR2 SVGAGI. The CDR3 length is 13 residues. Trimming removed 11 bases from V and 4 bases from J, with 17 bases in between. CDR3 DNA sequence: TGTGCCCACACAATGGGGGGGACCTATGGCTACACCTTC. Protein product: CAHTMGGTYGYTF.

The V gene is TRBV15, the J gene TRBJ2-7; D might be TRBD2 (5 bases). In germline, CDR1 is LNHNV, CDR2 YYDKDF (reference sequence). The CDR3 is 15 residues long. Trimming stripped 0 bases from V and 0 bases from J, with 9 bases between. This CDR3 is CATSRELVSSYEQYF. As DNA, the CDR3 is TGTGCCACCAGCAGAGAACTAGTCAGCTCCTACGAGCAGTACTTC. Together with reference TRBV15 and TRBJ2-7, the CDR3 gives the full variable domain: DAMVIQNPRYQVTQFGKPVTLSCSQTLNHNVMYWYQQKSSQAPKLLFHYYDKDFNNEADTPDNFQSRRPNTSFCFLDIRSPGLGDTAMYLCATSRELVSSYEQYFGPGTRLTVT.

CDR3 protein: CASSSGGGMETQYF. CDR3 DNA: TGTGCCAGCAGCTCGGGGGGTGGGATGGAGACCCAGTACTTC. This sequence joins TRBV7-3 and TRBJ2-5, with 7 bases that match TRBD2. In germline, CDR1 is SGHTA, CDR2 FQGTGA. The junction had 7 bases not matched to a gene; V was cut back by 4 bases and J by 5 bases. The CDR3 is 14 amino acids.

The chain is built from TRBV21-1 and TRBJ2-1; the listed D gene, TRBD2, was not tested against the DNA. TRBV21-1 counts as a pseudogene. The CDR3 sequence is 15 residues long. The CDR3 DNA is TGTGCCAGCAGCAAAAGGCGGGACTACTACAATGAGCAGTTCTTC. The encoded protein is CASSKRRDYYNEQFF.

The chain has TRBV18 and TRBJ2-7; 10 bases are shared with TRBD1. The germline CDR1 and CDR2 sequences are KGHSH and LQKENI. The length of the CDR3 is 14 residues. V lost 5 bases to trimming and J lost 3 bases; unmatched junction nucleotides: 4. CDR3 sequence (DNA): TGTGCCAGCTCAAGGGGACAGGGGTTCTACGAGCAGTACTTC. This encodes CASSRGQGFYEQYF.

The V call is TRBV6-5, the J call TRBJ1-5; a possible D gene is TRBD1 (6 bases). V lost 0 bases and J lost 4, with 10 bases in between. CDR3 length: 15 residues. CDR1 is MNHEY, CDR2 SVGAGI, per germline. For the CDR3, the DNA is TGTGCCAGCAGTTACTCAGGCCAGGGGAATCAGCCCCAGCATTTT. This codes for CASSYSGQGNQPQHF.

V usage is TRBV5-1 and J usage is TRBJ1-1; a possible D gene is TRBD1 (5 bases). Trimming stripped 0 bases from V and 4 bases from J, with 10 bases between. Germline V gene lookup returns CDR1 SGHRS and CDR2 YFSETQ. This CDR3 is built from 14 residues. DNA of the CDR3: TGCGCCAGCAGCTTGGACGGGGGGTCCACTGAAGCTTTCTTT. Translated: CASSLDGGSTEAFF.

This clone appeared a few times. This chain connects TRBV7-9 to TRBJ1-2, with no clear D. V dropped 8 bases and J dropped 0 bases, with 10 bases sitting between them. The CDR3 runs to 13 residues. Looked up from germline, CDR1 is SEHNR and CDR2 is FQNEAQ (reference sequence). CDR3 loop: CASVRTANYGYTF. Written as DNA, the CDR3 is TGTGCCAGCGTTAGAACGGCTAACTATGGCTACACCTTC. The full variable domain, completed using reference TRBV7-9 and TRBJ1-2, is DTGVSQNPRHKITKRGQNVTFRCDPISEHNRLYWYRQTLGQGPEFLTYFQNEAQLEKSRLLSDRFSAERPKGSFSTLEIQRTEQGDSAMYLCASVRTANYGYTFGSGTRLTVV.

This clone has just a few counts. The genes are TRBV10-3 and TRBJ2-3; TRBD2 matches at 9 bases. With V trimmed by 3 bases and J by 6 bases, 7 bases remained unmatched. Per the germline V gene, CDR1 is ENHRY and CDR2 is SYGVKD. This CDR3 is built from 15 residues. CDR3 bases: TGTGCCATCAGTGACCCTAGCGGGGATAGGGATACGCAGTATTTT. Protein: CAISDPSGDRDTQYF.

The genes are TRBV15 and TRBJ2-1; unclear D gene. The CDR3 contains 15 residues. The V gene lost 4 bases and the J gene lost 0 bases, with 10 bases spanning the gap. Germline V lookup: CDR1 LNHNV, CDR2 YYDKDF (reference sequence). The CDR3 protein is CATSKQSISYNEQFF. In nucleotides, the CDR3 is TGTGCCACCAGCAAACAGAGCATCTCCTACAATGAGCAGTTCTTC.

The table lists this clone with a few counts. The chain joins TRBV19 to TRBJ1-2, with a tentative D call TRBD1 (5 bases). Germline V gene sequence: CDR1 LNHDA, CDR2 SQIVND (reference sequence). Deletions cut 6 bases from V and 2 bases from J, with 16 bases between. The CDR3 loop spans 15 amino acids. CDR3: CASSPFVGANYGYTF. The CDR3 nucleotides are TGTGCCAGTAGCCCCTTTGTTGGGGCCAACTATGGCTACACCTTC.

The chain links TRBV5-4 to TRBJ2-1; D is possibly TRBD2 (7 bases). There are 20 residues in the CDR3. V gave up 4 bases and J gave up 0 bases, with 26 bases separating them. Germline CDR1 is SGHNT and CDR2 is YYREEE (reference sequence). The CDR3 protein is CASSQGPEVAGASSYNEQFF. The CDR3 region has the DNA TGTGCCAGCAGCCAGGGCCCTGAGGTGGCGGGGGCAAGCTCCTACAATGAGCAGTTCTTC. Full variable domain (remainder filled in from reference TRBV5-4 and TRBJ2-1): ETGVTQSPTHLIKTRGQQVTLRCSSQSGHNTVSWYQQALGQGPQFIFQYYREEENGRGNFPPRFSGLQFPNYSSELNVNALELDDSALYLCASSQGPEVAGASSYNEQFFGPGTRLTVL.

This clone was seen a single time. This chain connects TRBV5-4 to TRBJ2-7, with D perhaps matching TRBD2 (7 bases). The V gene's germline CDR1 is SGHNT and CDR2 YYREEE (reference sequence). V was cut by 7 bases and J by 2 bases, with 16 bases left in between. This CDR3 contains 14 residues. The CDR3 reads CASESAGATYEQYF. CDR3 DNA: TGTGCCAGCGAAAGCGCGGGGGCGACCTACGAGCAGTACTTC.

The V gene is TRBV30, the J gene TRBJ1-2, with 8 bases fitting TRBD1. Per the germline V gene, CDR1 is GTSNPN and CDR2 is SVGIG (reference sequence). The V segment lost 8 bases and the J segment 3 bases; nucleotides outside the gene matches: 11. This CDR3 spans 14 amino acids. The CDR3 region has the DNA TGTGCCGCTACAGGGGGACAGCAATACTATGGCTACACCTTC. Translating it yields CAATGGQQYYGYTF.

This clone was recorded a few times. The genes are TRBV6-1 and TRBJ1-2, with D unresolved. Germline assignment: CDR1 MNHNS and CDR2 SASEGT. The CDR3 length is 15 residues. V was cut by 2 bases and J by 4 bases, with 14 bases left in between. The CDR3 sequence is CASSERDRLGYGYTF. CDR3 nucleotides: TGTGCCAGCAGTGAACGCGACCGACTCGGCTATGGCTACACCTTC.

V is TRBV7-2 and J is TRBJ1-4; TRBD1 matches at 9 bases. The CDR3 consists of 14 residues. Germline V gene lookup returns CDR1 SGHTA and CDR2 FQGNSA. V gave up 5 bases and J gave up 10 bases; unmatched junction bases: 8. In DNA form, the CDR3 reads TGTGCCAGCAGCGTCGACAGGGGGGGTGGAAAACTGTTTTTT. Its protein product is CASSVDRGGGKLFF.

Only a few counts were recorded for this clone. This chain connects TRBV30 to TRBJ2-6, with D tentatively TRBD1 (6 bases). The V gene's germline CDR1 is GTSNPN and CDR2 SVGIG (reference sequence). V was pared by 0 bases and J by 1 base, with 13 bases between. The CDR3 loop spans 17 amino acids. CDR3 DNA: TGTGCCTGGAGTGTCACAGGGATTTCTTCTGGGGCCAACGTCCTGACTTTC. It specifies CAWSVTGISSGANVLTF.

The chain is built from TRBV7-9 and TRBJ2-2; possible D gene TRBD1, 6 bases. CDR1 is SEHNR and CDR2 is FQNEAQ in the germline V gene (reference sequence). The CDR3 spans 16 residues. V lost 6 bases and J 0 bases, leaving 14 bases between the germline ends. CDR3 amino acids: CASSPPRGTNTGELFF. The CDR3 DNA follows: TGTGCCAGCAGTCCACCGAGGGGGACGAACACCGGGGAGCTGTTTTTT. The entire variable domain, with the rest obtained from reference TRBV7-9 and TRBJ2-2, is as follows: DTGVSQNPRHKITKRGQNVTFRCDPISEHNRLYWYRQTLGQGPEFLTYFQNEAQLEKSRLLSDRFSAERPKGSFSTLEIQRTEQGDSAMYLCASSPPRGTNTGELFFGEGSRLTVL.

The V call is TRBV5-1, the J call TRBJ2-3; TRBD2 matches at 8 bases. Germline assignment: CDR1 SGHRS and CDR2 YFSETQ. There are 17 residues in the CDR3. Germline trimming cut 4 bases from V and 5 bases from J; bases unmatched to any gene: 15. DNA for the CDR3: TGCGCCAGCAGCCAGAACCTAGGGCGGGGGGCCGGAGATACGCAGTATTTT. It codes for CASSQNLGRGAGDTQYF.

This clone was picked up a small number of times. The chain couples TRBV11-1 to TRBJ2-3; D perhaps matches TRBD1 (6 bases). CDR1 SGHAT and CDR2 FQDESV come from the germline V gene (reference sequence). The germline V and J ends were trimmed by 4 bases and 6 bases, with 17 bases remaining between them. The CDR3 is 15 residues long. CDR3 protein: CASSSVPYRADTQYF. The CDR3 nucleotides are TGTGCCAGCAGCTCCGTTCCTTACAGGGCCGATACGCAGTATTTT.

V is TRBV6-4 and J is TRBJ2-3; TRBD1 agrees at 9 bases. The CDR3 is 15 amino acids. Germline lookup yields CDR1 MRHNA and CDR2 SNTAGT. V lost 6 bases and J lost 4; bases outside the gene matches: 8. Here the CDR3 reads CASSLDRGSADTQYF. CDR3 sequence (DNA): TGTGCCAGCAGCTTAGACAGGGGGTCGGCAGATACGCAGTATTTT.

The CDR3 reads CASSQVERDTGELFF. CDR3 in DNA: TGTGCCAGCAGCCAGGTAGAGCGGGACACCGGGGAGCTGTTTTTT. The V and J genes are TRBV4-2 and TRBJ2-2; TRBD2 might be the D (6 bases). CDR3 length: 15 residues. Germline V lookup: CDR1 LGHNA, CDR2 YNFKEQ. The ends were cut back, 3 bases at V and 3 bases at J, with 11 bases in the middle.

This clone was counted a few times. The gene calls are TRBV5-1 and TRBJ2-3, with 7 bases that match TRBD1. With 0 bases clipped from V and 5 bases from J, the junction kept 12 bases outside the gene matches. The CDR3 is 17 amino acids. Germline values: CDR1 SGHRS, CDR2 YFSETQ. CDR3: CASSLAPFGTVGDTQYF. DNA for the CDR3: TGCGCCAGCAGCTTGGCCCCGTTTGGGACAGTCGGAGATACGCAGTATTTT.

This clone was seen once. The gene calls are TRBV5-1 and TRBJ1-6; D might be TRBD1 (5 bases). Germline V gives CDR1 SGHRS, CDR2 YFSETQ. Trimming removed 0 bases at V and 10 bases at J, with 14 bases between. This CDR3 contains 15 residues. The CDR3 spells CASSLGGGVGSPLHF. The CDR3 region has the DNA TGCGCCAGCAGCTTGGGCGGAGGGGTGGGCTCACCCCTCCACTTT.